This T cell receptor beta chain was identified during a study of radiation and T cells in renal cell carcinoma. Whole-study results and caveats: Without pretreatment biopsies, baseline tumor clonotype presence was undetermined. From baseline, blood top tumor clonotypes peaked at 2 weeks post-radiation.

Germline values: CDR1 LNHDA, CDR2 SQIVND (reference sequence). The trim removed 7 bases at V and 5 bases at J, leaving 8 bases unmatched. The CDR3 has 15 amino acids. Assay used: immunoSEQ multiplex PCR; TCRdb lists only in-frame clones, some missing. The table lists about 130,000 clones, about 81% of them singletons. Stated time point: blood 2 weeks post-SBRT. Treatment here: 15 Gy SBRT to primary tumor, nephrectomy 4 weeks later. Serial blood draws occurred at baseline and 2 and 4 weeks post-SBRT. Clear cell pathology was present in this patient's renal cell carcinoma. Turning to this clone: The antigen is unknown.

The material was blood, obtained from a patient whose treatment included radiotherapy and nephrectomy. This TCR was sampled from a man aged 45 to 65 with renal cell carcinoma. The V gene is TRBV19, the J gene TRBJ1-1, with TRBD1 matching 12 bases. In nucleotides, the CDR3 is TGTGCCAGTATGGGGACAGGGGGCGCTCGGACTGAAGCTTTCTTT. Its translation is CASMGTGGARTEAFF.